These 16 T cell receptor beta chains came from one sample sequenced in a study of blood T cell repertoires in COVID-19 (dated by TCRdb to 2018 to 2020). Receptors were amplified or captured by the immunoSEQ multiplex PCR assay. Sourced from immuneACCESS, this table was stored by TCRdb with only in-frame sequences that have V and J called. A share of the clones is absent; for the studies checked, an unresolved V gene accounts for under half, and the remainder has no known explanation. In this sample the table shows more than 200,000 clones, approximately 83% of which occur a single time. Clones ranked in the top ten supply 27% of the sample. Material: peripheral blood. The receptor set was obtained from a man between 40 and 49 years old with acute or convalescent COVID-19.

The CDR3 spells CATRGQGLDTQYF. The CDR3 nucleotides read TGTGCCACACGAGGACAGGGGTTAGATACGCAGTATTTT. J is TRBJ2-3 and V is TRBV27, with 9 bases aligning to TRBD1. Germline V gene sequence: CDR1 MNHEY, CDR2 SMNVEV (reference sequence). CDR3 length: 13 residues. J was trimmed by 5 bases and V by 10 bases; bases with no gene match: 7.

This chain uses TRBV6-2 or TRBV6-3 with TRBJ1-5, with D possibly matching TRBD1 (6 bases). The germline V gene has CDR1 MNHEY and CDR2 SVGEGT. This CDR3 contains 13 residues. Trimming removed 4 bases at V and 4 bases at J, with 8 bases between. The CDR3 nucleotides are TGTGCCAGCAGTTTTACAGGGAATCAGCCCCAGCATTTT. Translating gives CASSFTGNQPQHF.

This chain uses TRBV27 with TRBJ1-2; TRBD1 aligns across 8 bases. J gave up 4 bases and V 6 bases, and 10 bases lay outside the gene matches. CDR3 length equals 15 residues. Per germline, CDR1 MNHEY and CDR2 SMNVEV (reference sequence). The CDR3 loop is CASSPTDRGFYGYTF. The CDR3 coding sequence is TGTGCCAGCAGCCCTACTGACAGGGGATTCTATGGCTACACCTTC.

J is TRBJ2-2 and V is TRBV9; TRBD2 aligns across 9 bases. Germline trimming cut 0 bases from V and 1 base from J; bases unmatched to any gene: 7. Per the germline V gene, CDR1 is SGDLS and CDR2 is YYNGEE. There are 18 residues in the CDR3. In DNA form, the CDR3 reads TGTGCCAGCAGCGTAGTCCTAGCGGGATCCCAGAACACCGGGGAGCTGTTTTTT. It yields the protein CASSVVLAGSQNTGELFF.

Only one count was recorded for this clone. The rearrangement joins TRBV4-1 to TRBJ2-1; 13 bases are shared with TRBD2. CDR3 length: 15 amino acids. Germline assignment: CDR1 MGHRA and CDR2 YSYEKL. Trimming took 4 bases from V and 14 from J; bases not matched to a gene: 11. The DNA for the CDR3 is TGCGCCAGCAGCCTCGGGACTAGCGGGGCGAGCCCTAAGTTCTTC. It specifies CASSLGTSGASPKFF.

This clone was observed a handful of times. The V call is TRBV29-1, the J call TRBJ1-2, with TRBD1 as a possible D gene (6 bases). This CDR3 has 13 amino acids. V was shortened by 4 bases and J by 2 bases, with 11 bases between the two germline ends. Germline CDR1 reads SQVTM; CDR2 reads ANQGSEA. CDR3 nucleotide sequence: TGCAGCGTTGTTAGGGACATAAACTATGGCTACACCTTC. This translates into CSVVRDINYGYTF.

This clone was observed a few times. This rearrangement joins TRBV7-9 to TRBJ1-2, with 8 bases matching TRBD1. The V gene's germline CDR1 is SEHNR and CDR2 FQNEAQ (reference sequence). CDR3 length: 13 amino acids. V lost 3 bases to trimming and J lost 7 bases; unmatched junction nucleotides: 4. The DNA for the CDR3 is TGTGCCAGCAGCTTGCAGGGGGCGCTTGGCTACACCTTC. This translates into CASSLQGALGYTF.

This chain's CDR3 is CSALIETQYF. The CDR3 DNA sequence: TGCAGTGCTTTAATAGAGACCCAGTACTTC. The gene calls are TRBV20-1 and TRBJ2-5; D ambiguous. V dropped 5 bases and J dropped 4 bases, with 5 bases sitting between them. The length of the CDR3 is 10 residues. Germline loops: CDR1 DFQATT, CDR2 SNEGSKA (reference sequence).

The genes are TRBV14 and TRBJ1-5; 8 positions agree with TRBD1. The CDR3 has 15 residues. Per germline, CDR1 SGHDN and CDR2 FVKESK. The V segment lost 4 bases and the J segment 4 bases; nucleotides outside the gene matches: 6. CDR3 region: CASSRETGVNQPQHF. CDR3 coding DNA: TGTGCCAGCAGCCGAGAGACAGGGGTGAATCAGCCCCAGCATTTT.

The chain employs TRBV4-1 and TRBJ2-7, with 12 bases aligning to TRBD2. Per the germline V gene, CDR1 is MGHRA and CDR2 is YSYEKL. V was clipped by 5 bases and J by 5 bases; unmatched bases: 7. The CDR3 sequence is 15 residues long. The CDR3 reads CASSTLAGGYDEQYF. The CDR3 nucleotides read TGCGCCAGCAGCACACTAGCGGGAGGCTATGACGAGCAGTACTTC.

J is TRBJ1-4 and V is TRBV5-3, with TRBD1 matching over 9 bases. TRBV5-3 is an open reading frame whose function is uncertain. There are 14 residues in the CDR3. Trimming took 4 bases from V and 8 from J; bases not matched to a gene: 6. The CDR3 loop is CARSRTGGREKLFF. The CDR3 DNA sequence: TGTGCCAGAAGCCGTACAGGGGGCAGGGAAAAACTGTTTTTT.

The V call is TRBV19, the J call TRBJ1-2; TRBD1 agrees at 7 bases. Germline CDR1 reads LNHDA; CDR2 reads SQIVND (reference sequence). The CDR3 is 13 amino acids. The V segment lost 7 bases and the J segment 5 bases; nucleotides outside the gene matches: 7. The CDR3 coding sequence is TGTGCCAGTACCCAACCAGGGGGTTATGGCTACACCTTC. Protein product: CASTQPGGYGYTF. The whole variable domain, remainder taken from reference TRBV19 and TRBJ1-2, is DGGITQSPKYLFRKEGQNVTLSCEQNLNHDAMYWYRQDPGQGLRLIYYSQIVNDFQKGDIAEGYSVSREKKESFPLTVTSAQKNPTAFYLCASTQPGGYGYTFGSGTRLTVV.

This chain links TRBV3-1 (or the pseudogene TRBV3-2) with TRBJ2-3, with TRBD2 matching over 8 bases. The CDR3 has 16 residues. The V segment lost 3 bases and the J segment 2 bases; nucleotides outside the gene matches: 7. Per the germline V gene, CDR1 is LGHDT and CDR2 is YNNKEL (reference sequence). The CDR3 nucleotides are TGTGCCAGCAGCCACCGAAAAGCGGGGGACACAGATACGCAGTATTTT. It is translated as CASSHRKAGDTDTQYF.

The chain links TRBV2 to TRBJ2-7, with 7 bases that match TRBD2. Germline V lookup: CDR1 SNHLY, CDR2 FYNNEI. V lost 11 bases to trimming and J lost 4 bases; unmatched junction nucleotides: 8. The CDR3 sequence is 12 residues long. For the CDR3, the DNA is TGTGCCCTGGGAGGGGTGGGGTACGAGCAGTACTTC. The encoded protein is CALGGVGYEQYF.

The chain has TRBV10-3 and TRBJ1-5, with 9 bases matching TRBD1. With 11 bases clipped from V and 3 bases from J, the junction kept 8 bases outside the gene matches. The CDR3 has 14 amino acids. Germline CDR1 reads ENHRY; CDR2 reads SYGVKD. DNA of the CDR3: TGTGCCTCCTCCCGGGACAGGGACAATCAGCCCCAGCATTTT. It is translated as CASSRDRDNQPQHF.

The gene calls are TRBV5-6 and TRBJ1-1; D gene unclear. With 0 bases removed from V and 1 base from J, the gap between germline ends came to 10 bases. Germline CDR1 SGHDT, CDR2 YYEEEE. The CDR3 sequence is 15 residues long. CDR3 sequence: CASSLAAGQNTEAFF. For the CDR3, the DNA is TGTGCCAGCAGCTTGGCGGCGGGTCAGAACACTGAAGCTTTCTTT.